This T cell receptor (beta chain) appears in the sequencing data of a study of siplizumab effects on memory and regulatory T cells. Findings and limits, study-wide: Naive T cells apparently outstripped memory cells in diversity and seemed major alloresponse contributors.

CDR1 is GTSNPN, CDR2 SVGIG, per germline (reference sequence). The V end lost 5 bases, the J end lost 9 bases, and 17 bases lay between the germline ends. The CDR3 length is 13 residues. Comments on this clone: Its specificity is unknown.

Sequenced by immunoSEQ multiplex PCR; TCRdb stores in-frame clones only, minus some. The sample holds approximately 90,000 clones; 90% to 95% are singletons and the top ten take around 0.3%. The receptor was isolated from a human donor in good health. Sequencing was carried out using non-Treg CD4+ T cells sorted from blood. The chain uses TRBV30 and TRBJ1-5; weak D call: TRBD1 (5 bases). The CDR3 bases are TGTGCCTGGGGTGGGGACGGCTCGAGGCCCCAGCATTTT. It yields the protein CAWGGDGSRPQHF.